This T cell receptor beta chain was sequenced for a study of shared clonotypes between healthy human individuals (dated by TCRdb to the early 2020s). With respect to the entire study: The cohort included a few men and a couple of women between 18 and 49 years of age. Blood TCR repertoires of several healthy adults were deeply sequenced to estimate repertoire size and the extent of clonotype sharing between individuals. Libraries were prepared and TCR repertoires were sequenced by different laboratories using diverse techniques, in order to increase sequencing depth and limit assay-specific biases. Leukapheresis yielded between about 0.94 and 9 billion PBMCs per donor.

The donors were healthy, HIV-negative adults with no recently reported acute infections or vaccinations. Every donor was a Caucasian adult residing in Nashville, Tennessee, USA. For unsorted samples, roughly 91 million PBMCs were counted, and genomic DNA was extracted using the QIAamp DNA Blood Mini kit. Blood was collected by leukapheresis, and PBMCs were isolated by Ficoll-Histopaque density gradient centrifugation and then cryopreserved in liquid nitrogen vapor phase. Using the deep immunoSEQ assay, TCR CDR3 regions were amplified from genomic DNA by multiplex PCR. Extracted genomic DNA from each cell subset was distributed evenly across all wells of several immunoSEQ 96-well plates, and each plate was treated as a replicate. For unsorted PBMC, about 0.3 ug genomic DNA, equal to roughly 32,000 T cell genomes, was loaded into each replicate PCR. Genomic DNA from unsorted PBMC was sequenced over ten immunoSEQ deep assay plates. The purified libraries were quantified using a Qubit 3.0 fluorometer, sized with a Bioanalyzer 2100, and then quantified again using the KAPA Library Quantification kit. Every immunoSEQ 96-well plate was sequenced on a dedicated single-read 150-cycle Illumina NextSeq 550 flow cell. In the paper's pipeline: Because the immunoSEQ output held only junctional sequences and lacked quality scores, the filtering could not match the filtering applied to full-length reads. To assign V/J genes and CDR3, sequences were annotated using PyIR, a Python wrapper for IgBLAST v1.9, with IMGT germline references. Reads were filtered out if the reads had weak V/J assignments (E-value above 1e-6), no CDR3, stop codons, out-of-frame junctions, or ambiguous translated residues. V3J clonotypes were defined as sequences sharing an identical inferred V gene, J gene, and CDR3 amino acid sequence. Percentage overlap between repertoires was computed as shared unique clonotypes divided by the size of the smaller repertoire. Three approaches were used to assess repertoire richness: RTK rarefaction, the Chao1 estimator, and Recon v2.1 estimates of unobserved clonotypes. The immuneACCESS repertoire file appears here via TCRdb, limited to in-frame rearrangements. These files lack a portion of the clones; in checked studies, under half of the deficit traces to unresolved V genes, and the cause of the others is not known. For V, J and clone size, that table is used; D and trimming come from the DNA. This sample lists some 500,000 clones; 60% to 80% were detected once. The ten most abundant clones make up 12% of the sample.

General conclusions and limits of the study: Because the study included only a small number of donors, the genetic and exposure-history diversity represented was limited. Sampling was restricted to blood, and TCR repertoires in tissues likely differ from the TCR repertoires found in blood. Based on pairwise subsampling, the degree of clonotype sharing among donors was expected to be affected by sequencing depth.

CDR1 and CDR2 were assigned from the germline V gene as SNHLY and FYNNEI. V sheds 5 bases and J sheds 2 bases, leaving 7 bases between their ends. Taken from cysteine to phenylalanine, the CDR3 has 13 residues. The DNA shown is the 39-base CDR3, in frame from base 1. Comments on this clone: The clone's antigen remains unknown. Base qualities are missing; no much larger clone stands one base away.

The source material was PBMCs. This receptor was taken from a woman aged 40 to 49 in good health. Some clones in this sample may be carry-over from other donors' samples. The rearranged segments are TRBV2 and TRBJ1-3; too little of a D gene remains to name it. CDR3 sequence: CASSFGAGNTIYF. The base sequence is TGTGCCAGCAGTTTCGGAGCTGGAAACACCATATATTTT.